This is a list of T cell receptor beta chains from one sample in a study of blood T cell repertoires in COVID-19. Some clones are missing from TCRdb's copy, which holds only in-frame ones; the method was immunoSEQ multiplex PCR. This repertoire shows around 74,000 clones, around 90% found once; its top ten account for approximately 4.2%. The sample taken for sequencing was peripheral blood. These receptors originate from a man between 50 and 59 years old with active COVID-19. The CDR3 runs from the conserved cysteine through the conserved F or W. The order of the fields is J gene, V gene, CDR3 protein.

TRBJ2-7 TRBV14 CASSLQPGYEQYF
TRBJ2-1 TRBV19 CASSPGLAGAEQFF
TRBJ1-5 TRBV29-1 CSPGIRTGSQPQHF
TRBJ1-6 TRBV5-5 CASSLSINSPLHF
TRBJ1-2 TRBV7-2 CASSPNRGRPSYGYTF
TRBJ1-4 TRBV2 CASSSQGASNEKLFF
TRBJ2-5 TRBV29-1 CSVGINGEETQYF
TRBJ1-1 TRBV18 CASSPPAGTSEAFF
TRBJ1-1 TRBV6-5 CASFGGQGNTEAFF
TRBJ1-6 TRBV19 CASKRLQEDSPLHF
TRBJ1-2 TRBV3-1/TRBV3-2 CASSQDTLGRGYTF
TRBJ1-1 TRBV2 CASTRQGRTEAFF
TRBJ2-2 TRBV28 CASSFSPTGLNTGELFF
TRBJ2-1 TRBV11-2 CASSLEGGGTPEQFF
TRBJ2-3 TRBV25-1 CASIPRSTGTDTQYF
TRBJ2-1 TRBV5-4 CASSSDLGLAAYNEQFF
TRBJ1-6 TRBV7-8 CASSPRWRSSYNSPLHF
TRBJ2-1 TRBV5-1 CASSLDWTGNNEQFF
TRBJ2-3 TRBV9 CASSEWDTDTQYF
TRBJ2-1 TRBV10-1 CASSESSSLSNEQFF
TRBJ2-2 TRBV7-9 CASSHRDRGNTGELFF
TRBJ2-7 TRBV7-2 CASSARTGGVFEQYF
TRBJ1-6 TRBV7-3 CASSFTGAGPLHF
TRBJ2-2 TRBV28 CAGRAGTINTGELFF
TRBJ1-1 TRBV27 CASSFSGGRNTEAFF
TRBJ2-2 TRBV29-1 CSVVRVGTGELFF
TRBJ2-1 TRBV18 CASSPTEGGMHNEQFF
TRBJ2-7 TRBV5-1 CASSLGRGGGLGYEQYF
TRBJ1-6 TRBV5-6 CASSLAGQKENSPLHF
TRBJ1-5 TRBV7-2 CASSFSQGWNQPQHF
TRBJ1-4 TRBV3-1/TRBV3-2 CASSQDSRNEKLFF
TRBJ2-1 TRBV28 CASSLSSIGGVGQFF
TRBJ2-7 TRBV11-3 CASSLNPGSYEQYF
TRBJ2-1 TRBV4-3 CASSQDRTSGDQFF
TRBJ2-7 TRBV10-3 CAISENQPLTGRYSYEQYF
TRBJ1-1 TRBV29-1 CSVEGRLQVPPAFF
TRBJ1-5 TRBV7-7 CAIAGTDFVNQPQHF
TRBJ2-3 TRBV4-2 CASSQDQAGGTDTQYF
TRBJ1-5 TRBV7-8 CASSFDRDNQPQHF
TRBJ2-3 TRBV6-4 CASSEVVFRFTDTQYF
TRBJ1-4 TRBV18 CASSPPQGRGEKLFF
TRBJ2-4 TRBV7-3 CASSLTSSRADIQYF
TRBJ2-7 TRBV20-1 CSATREYEQYF
TRBJ1-4 TRBV7-9 CASSHISGTANEKLFF
TRBJ1-1 TRBV10-1 CASNDPTGSRVVTSGNEAFF
TRBJ2-2 TRBV7-2 CASSWKAGTGRLFF
TRBJ1-2 TRBV19 CASRTGDYGYTF
TRBJ1-1 TRBV4-2 CASSQDRFRTEAFF
TRBJ2-7 TRBV11-2 CASSFSPGLAGVTYEQYF
TRBJ1-3 TRBV30 CAWDAESGNTIYF
TRBJ1-1 TRBV10-1 CASSAGQGNTEAFF
TRBJ2-1 TRBV28 CASSGSGTSGGFSYNEQFF